A single sample is the source of the 21 T cell receptor beta chains below, sequenced in a study of identical twins. TCRdb recomputed calls from the 5' RACE reads with MiXCR, one row per CDR3 protein. The sample lists just over 500,000 distinct CDR3 sequences; around 20% were seen once. These data also formed part of another study, on T cells expressing NK-cell markers.

The source material was CD4+ T cells sorted from blood. The source of these receptors is a woman younger than 35 in good health.

The chain employs TRBV9 and TRBJ2-3, with D possibly matching TRBD1 (7 bases). V shed 3 bases and J shed 1 base, with 12 bases lying between them. Germline V gene data show CDR1 as SGDLS and CDR2 as YYNGEE. CDR3 length: 15 amino acids. In nucleotides, the CDR3 is TGTGCCAGCAGCGCCGGAGGGACAGGCACAGATACGCAGTATTTT. It translates to CASSAGGTGTDTQYF.

The chain is built from TRBV20-1 and TRBJ2-3; D remains unclear. CDR3 length: 14 residues. Germline assignment: CDR1 DFQATT and CDR2 SNEGSKA (reference sequence). The V end was cut by 2 bases, the J end by 2 bases, with 11 bases between. The CDR3 nucleotides read TGCAGTGCTAGACAACGGTCCGTCACAGATACGCAGTATTTT. This sequence encodes CSARQRSVTDTQYF.

This chain connects TRBV7-9 to TRBJ1-5; D gene uncertain. Trimming removed 3 bases from V and 0 bases from J, with 6 bases in between. The CDR3 is 14 amino acids. Germline CDR1 and CDR2: SEHNR and FQNEAQ (reference sequence). DNA of the CDR3: TGTGCCAGCAGCTTTACTAATAGCAATCAGCCCCAGCATTTT. Amino acids: CASSFTNSNQPQHF.

The chain is built from TRBV7-2 and TRBJ1-6; no definite D call. The ends were cut back, 3 bases at V and 6 bases at J, with 9 bases in the middle. This CDR3 contains 14 residues. Germline V gene data show CDR1 as SGHTA and CDR2 as FQGNSA. The CDR3 spells CASSFAGPNSPLHF. As DNA, the CDR3 is TGTGCCAGCAGCTTCGCTGGTCCTAATTCACCCCTCCACTTT.

This chain links TRBV11-3 with TRBJ2-1, with D possibly being TRBD2 (6 bases). The CDR3 extends over 17 amino acids. Trimming removed 4 bases from V and 3 bases from J, with 19 bases in between. Germline V gene lookup returns CDR1 SGHNT and CDR2 YENEEA. The CDR3 loop reads CASSYRWDFPHYNEQFF. The CDR3 coding sequence is TGTGCCAGCAGCTACCGCTGGGACTTCCCTCACTACAATGAGCAGTTCTTC.

The rearrangement joins TRBV18 to TRBJ2-7, with D unresolved. Germline CDR1 is KGHSH and CDR2 is LQKENI. V was cut by 0 bases and J by 4 bases, with 10 bases left in between. The CDR3 is 14 amino acids. CDR3 in DNA: TGTGCCAGCTCACCACCCCTAAAGCCTTACGAGCAGTACTTC. Translated: CASSPPLKPYEQYF.

This clonotype appeared a few times. The chain couples TRBV20-1 to TRBJ2-7; possibly TRBD1 for D (10 bases). Trimming shortened V by 5 bases and J by 5 bases, and 16 bases separated the two germline ends. The CDR3 is 13 amino acids. Looked up from germline, CDR1 is DFQATT and CDR2 is SNEGSKA (reference sequence). The CDR3 protein is CSALAGTGDEQYF. CDR3 in DNA: TGCAGTGCTCTAGCGGGGACAGGGGACGAGCAGTACTTC.

This clonotype was found many times. V is TRBV10-3 and J is TRBJ1-2; D not certain. Deletions cut 10 bases from V and 2 bases from J, with 17 bases between. This CDR3 region has 14 residues. Germline CDR1 ENHRY, CDR2 SYGVKD. CDR3 in DNA: TGTGCCACCTCCGGCAACTCTAAAAACTATGGCTACACCTTC. As protein: CATSGNSKNYGYTF.

Many counts were recorded for this clonotype. This chain connects TRBV29-1 to TRBJ2-1, with 9 bases fitting TRBD1. Germline V gene sequence: CDR1 SQVTM, CDR2 ANQGSEA. The CDR3 sequence is 14 residues long. V gave up 7 bases and J gave up 5 bases; unmatched junction bases: 9. CDR3 in DNA: TGCAGCGCCCTAGGACAGGGGCGACACAATGAGCAGTTCTTC. This codes for CSALGQGRHNEQFF.

Only a few counts were recorded for this clonotype. The CDR3 DNA sequence: TGTGCCAGCAGCCTTAGCGGGAGTCGTTCCCACGAGCAGTACTTC. Translating gives CASSLSGSRSHEQYF. The chain employs TRBV2 and TRBJ2-7, with 9 positions matching TRBD2. The CDR3 runs 15 residues. The trim removed 6 bases at V and 5 bases at J, leaving 11 bases unmatched. Germline CDR1 is SNHLY and CDR2 is FYNNEI.

The chain has TRBV10-3 and TRBJ2-1; 7 bases line up with TRBD2. This CDR3 is 14 amino acids long. J was trimmed by 6 bases and V by 4 bases; bases with no gene match: 6. Germline loops: CDR1 ENHRY, CDR2 SYGVKD. The CDR3 coding sequence is TGTGCCATCAGTGGGGCTAGCGGAGTCAATGAGCAGTTCTTC. Translated, it gives CAISGASGVNEQFF.

This clonotype was counted a few times. The chain links TRBV7-2 to TRBJ2-1; D might be TRBD1 (5 bases). Trimming took off 3 bases at V and 4 bases at J, with 10 bases between the two ends. Germline CDR1 is SGHTA and CDR2 is FQGNSA. The length of the CDR3 is 14 residues. CDR3 sequence reads: CASSFRQRYNEQFF. In nucleotides, the CDR3 is TGTGCCAGCAGCTTCCGACAGAGATACAATGAGCAGTTCTTC.

This clonotype appeared a few times. The chain has TRBV7-9 and TRBJ2-5; TRBD2 might be the D (5 bases). This CDR3 region has 16 residues. Trimming removed 3 bases at V and 5 bases at J, with 19 bases between. Germline CDR1 reads SEHNR; CDR2 reads FQNEAQ (reference sequence). CDR3 bases: TGTGCCAGCAGCTTTAGAGAAACTAGTATCCGGGAGACCCAGTACTTC. Residues: CASSFRETSIRETQYF.

This clonotype occurred a few times. The chain carries TRBV12-3 or TRBV12-4 and TRBJ1-2; TRBD1 matches at 7 bases. V trimming: 5 bases; J trimming: 8 bases; junction bases outside the gene matches: 5. This CDR3 has 12 residues. DNA for the CDR3: TGTGCCAGCAGTGCGACAGGGCTAGGCTACACCTTC. It is translated as CASSATGLGYTF.

This chain uses TRBV20-1 with TRBJ2-1, with 8 positions matching TRBD1. This CDR3 has 13 residues. Germline lookup yields CDR1 DFQATT and CDR2 SNEGSKA (reference sequence). Losses at the gene ends were 3 bases for V and 5 bases for J; bases not matched to a gene: 3. This CDR3 is CSARTGANNEQFF. The CDR3 DNA reads as TGCAGTGCTAGGACAGGGGCGAACAATGAGCAGTTCTTC.

This clonotype was detected a few times. This sequence joins TRBV29-1 and TRBJ2-4; D is ambiguous. The CDR3 has 13 amino acids. Per the germline V gene, CDR1 is SQVTM and CDR2 is ANQGSEA. The V gene lost 2 bases and the J gene lost 0 bases, with 5 bases spanning the gap. The CDR3 DNA reads as TGCAGCGTTGAATATGGAGCCAAAAACATTCAGTACTTC. Translating gives CSVEYGAKNIQYF.

This clonotype showed up just a few times. J is TRBJ2-1 and V is TRBV5-1; D not certain. The germline V and J ends were trimmed by 4 bases and 7 bases, with 15 bases remaining between them. The germline gives CDR1 SGHRS, CDR2 YFSETQ. The CDR3 consists of 14 residues. The chain's CDR3 is CASSVVVRLNEQFF. For the CDR3, the DNA is TGCGCCAGCAGCGTTGTCGTCAGGCTGAATGAGCAGTTCTTC.

This clonotype was detected a few times. This chain connects TRBV10-1 to TRBJ2-5; D is ambiguous. The ends were cut back, 5 bases at V and 5 bases at J, with 6 bases in the middle. CDR1 is WNHNN and CDR2 is SYGVQD in the germline V gene (reference sequence). This CDR3 has 11 residues. CDR3 protein: CASSLCETQYF. The CDR3 region has the DNA TGCGCCAGCAGTTTATGTGAGACCCAGTACTTC.

In its sample, this clonotype was seen a few times. The chain joins TRBV5-1 to TRBJ2-3; a weak D match, TRBD2 (6 bases). Trimming pared 4 bases from V and 4 bases from J, leaving 13 bases between. The CDR3 is made up of 14 amino acids. Germline CDR1 is SGHRS and CDR2 is YFSETQ. DNA of the CDR3: TGCGCCAGCAGCCCCGCGGGGATAGCAGATACGCAGTATTTT. Encoded protein: CASSPAGIADTQYF.

The chain is built from TRBV5-1 and TRBJ1-1; the D gene is possibly TRBD1 (5 bases). Germline CDR1 and CDR2: SGHRS and YFSETQ. V was trimmed by 4 bases and J by 5 bases, leaving 18 bases between them. The CDR3 totals 15 residues. The CDR3 loop reads CASSPRGEAGTEAFF. As DNA, the CDR3 is TGCGCCAGCAGCCCGAGAGGGGAAGCGGGGACTGAAGCTTTCTTT. Combining the CDR3 with reference TRBV5-1 and TRBJ1-1 gives the whole variable domain KAGVTQTPRYLIKTRGQQVTLSCSPISGHRSVSWYQQTPGQGLQFLFEYFSETQRNKGNFPGRFSGRQFSNSRSEMNVSTLELGDSALYLCASSPRGEAGTEAFFGQGTRLTVV.

V and J are TRBV20-1 and TRBJ2-2; D gene ambiguous. Germline V gene sequence: CDR1 DFQATT, CDR2 SNEGSKA (reference sequence). This CDR3 is built from 13 residues. V gave up 1 base and J gave up 7 bases, with 10 bases separating them. CDR3 sequence: CSARGGNLGELFF. CDR3 DNA: TGCAGTGCTAGAGGCGGTAACCTCGGGGAGCTGTTTTTT.